A selection of T cell receptor beta chains follows, all from one sample in a study of human T cells and chemical hapten exposure. TCRdb reanalysed the RACE reads using MiXCR and keeps one entry per CDR3 protein. The top ten clones hold 2% to 2.5% of a sample with about 360,000 distinct CDR3 sequences, approximately 5% of them seen once. The sequenced sample was whole blood, obtained in connection with sensitization to the hapten diphenylcyclopropenone (DPC). These receptors originate from a woman aged 50 to 60 with alopecia areata. Some clones in this sample may be carry-over from other donors' samples. Both conserved end residues are part of each CDR3. The order of the fields is J gene, V gene, D gene, clone size, CDR3 protein, CDR3 DNA. The D gene is left open where the match is weak. Clone size appears in some rows only: once, few, many, or a class for an expanded clone.

J gene: TRBJ2-5
V gene: TRBV6-1
D gene: .
clone size: many
CDR3 protein: CASSERPRGTGETQYF
CDR3 DNA: TGTGCCAGCAGTGAAAGGCCCAGAGGAACCGGAGAGACCCAGTACTTC

J gene: TRBJ1-1
V gene: TRBV10-3
D gene: .
clone size: many
CDR3 protein: CAISGRHDAFF
CDR3 DNA: TGTGCCATCAGTGGGAGACATGACGCTTTCTTT

J gene: TRBJ2-1
V gene: TRBV7-6
D gene: TRBD1
clone size: many
CDR3 protein: CASSLTLTGGGEQFF
CDR3 DNA: TGTGCCAGCAGCTTAACACTGACAGGGGGCGGGGAGCAGTTCTTC

J gene: TRBJ1-1
V gene: TRBV2
D gene: .
clone size: many
CDR3 protein: CASSPASMNTEAFF
CDR3 DNA: TGTGCCAGCAGTCCGGCGTCGATGAACACTGAAGCTTTCTTT

J gene: TRBJ1-4
V gene: TRBV5-1
D gene: TRBD1
clone size: many
CDR3 protein: CASRGQDGEKLFF
CDR3 DNA: TGCGCCAGCAGGGGACAGGACGGTGAAAAACTGTTTTTT

J gene: TRBJ1-1
V gene: TRBV30
D gene: .
clone size: few
CDR3 protein: CAWSVGERTEAFF
CDR3 DNA: TGTGCCTGGAGTGTAGGAGAAAGGACTGAAGCTTTCTTT

J gene: TRBJ1-6
V gene: TRBV9
D gene: .
clone size: many
CDR3 protein: CASSVEGELSPLHF
CDR3 DNA: TGTGCCAGCAGCGTAGAAGGGGAACTTTCACCCCTCCACTTT

J gene: TRBJ2-7
V gene: TRBV30
D gene: TRBD1
clone size: many
CDR3 protein: CAWKEPGQGTYEQYF
CDR3 DNA: TGTGCCTGGAAGGAACCGGGACAGGGGACCTACGAGCAGTACTTC

J gene: TRBJ2-1
V gene: TRBV9
D gene: TRBD2
clone size: many
CDR3 protein: CASSGGLAGSYSYNEQFF
CDR3 DNA: TGTGCCAGCAGCGGGGGACTAGCGGGGTCCTACTCCTACAATGAGCAGTTCTTC

J gene: TRBJ2-7
V gene: TRBV29-1
D gene: .
clone size: many
CDR3 protein: CSVEDATVGRYEQYF
CDR3 DNA: TGCAGCGTTGAAGATGCGACCGTAGGACGATACGAGCAGTACTTC

J gene: TRBJ1-1
V gene: TRBV6-2/TRBV6-3
D gene: .
clone size: .
CDR3 protein: CASGYRATEAFF
CDR3 DNA: TGTGCCAGCGGTTACAGGGCCACTGAAGCTTTCTTT

J gene: TRBJ2-2
V gene: TRBV11-2
D gene: .
clone size: many
CDR3 protein: CASSLGLAGGELFF
CDR3 DNA: TGTGCCAGCAGCTTAGGCCTAGCCGGCGGGGAGCTGTTTTTT

J gene: TRBJ2-7
V gene: TRBV24-1
D gene: TRBD2
clone size: many
CDR3 protein: CATSDTGTTTYEQYF
CDR3 DNA: TGTGCCACCAGTGATACCGGGACTACCACCTACGAGCAGTACTTC

J gene: TRBJ2-3
V gene: TRBV6-6
D gene: TRBD2
clone size: few
CDR3 protein: CASSSEIPTGGDTQYF
CDR3 DNA: TGTGCCAGCAGTTCCGAGATCCCTACGGGAGGAGATACGCAGTATTTT

J gene: TRBJ2-6
V gene: TRBV12-3/TRBV12-4
D gene: TRBD1
clone size: many
CDR3 protein: CASSFWGRGLVAGANVLTF
CDR3 DNA: TGTGCCAGCAGTTTTTGGGGCAGGGGGCTAGTCGCCGGGGCCAACGTCCTGACTTTC

J gene: TRBJ1-5
V gene: TRBV13
D gene: TRBD1
clone size: many
CDR3 protein: CASSLGQGVNQPQHF
CDR3 DNA: TGTGCCAGCAGCTTAGGACAGGGGGTTAATCAGCCCCAGCATTTT

J gene: TRBJ2-3
V gene: TRBV11-2
D gene: .
clone size: once
CDR3 protein: CASGILKTLPTDTQYF
CDR3 DNA: TGTGCCAGCGGTATCCTCAAGACTCTCCCCACAGATACGCAGTATTTT

J gene: TRBJ1-6
V gene: TRBV12-2
D gene: .
clone size: few
CDR3 protein: CASRLWEDRALRSSYNSPLHF
CDR3 DNA: TGTGCAAGTCGCTTATGGGAGGACAGGGCACTACGCAGCTCCTATAATTCACCCCTCCACTTT

J gene: TRBJ1-5
V gene: TRBV12-3/TRBV12-4
D gene: .
clone size: .
CDR3 protein: CASSRGSGEGNQPQHF
CDR3 DNA: TGTGCCAGCAGTCGCGGGTCCGGGGAGGGTAATCAGCCCCAGCATTTT

J gene: TRBJ2-3
V gene: TRBV6-5
D gene: .
clone size: many
CDR3 protein: CASRDAVARDTQYF
CDR3 DNA: TGTGCCAGCAGAGATGCGGTAGCGAGAGATACGCAGTATTTT

J gene: TRBJ2-1
V gene: TRBV20-1
D gene: TRBD2
clone size: few
CDR3 protein: CSARDASGLADNEQFF
CDR3 DNA: TGCAGTGCTAGAGATGCTTCGGGACTAGCGGACAATGAGCAGTTCTTC

J gene: TRBJ2-1
V gene: TRBV27
D gene: .
clone size: many
CDR3 protein: CASSLTSAPPANEQFF
CDR3 DNA: TGTGCCAGCAGTTTAACGAGTGCGCCCCCCGCCAATGAGCAGTTCTTC

J gene: TRBJ2-5
V gene: TRBV10-3
D gene: TRBD2
clone size: .
CDR3 protein: CAISTSGAPQETQYF
CDR3 DNA: TGTGCCATCAGTACTAGCGGGGCCCCTCAAGAGACCCAGTACTTC

J gene: TRBJ2-3
V gene: TRBV7-2
D gene: .
clone size: .
CDR3 protein: CASSLDFRGDTQYF
CDR3 DNA: TGTGCCAGCAGCTTAGACTTCCGGGGAGATACGCAGTATTTT

J gene: TRBJ2-4
V gene: TRBV29-1
D gene: .
clone size: many
CDR3 protein: CSVARVGATAKNIQYF
CDR3 DNA: TGCAGCGTTGCGAGGGTAGGGGCGACAGCCAAAAACATTCAGTACTTC

J gene: TRBJ1-4
V gene: TRBV29-1
D gene: .
clone size: .
CDR3 protein: CSVESGGGEKLFF
CDR3 DNA: TGCAGCGTTGAAAGCGGAGGGGGTGAAAAACTGTTTTTT

J gene: TRBJ2-3
V gene: TRBV18
D gene: .
clone size: many
CDR3 protein: CASSPAWGTDTQYF
CDR3 DNA: TGTGCCAGCTCACCAGCCTGGGGCACAGATACGCAGTATTTT

J gene: TRBJ1-2
V gene: TRBV12-3/TRBV12-4
D gene: .
clone size: many
CDR3 protein: CASRKSGDWGRTF
CDR3 DNA: TGTGCCAGCAGGAAATCAGGGGACTGGGGGCGCACCTTC

J gene: TRBJ2-6
V gene: TRBV5-1
D gene: TRBD2
clone size: few
CDR3 protein: CASSEGGSANVLTF
CDR3 DNA: TGCGCCAGCAGCGAGGGCGGGAGCGCCAACGTCCTGACTTTC

J gene: TRBJ2-7
V gene: TRBV3-1
D gene: TRBD2
clone size: few
CDR3 protein: CASSTRLAEYEQYF
CDR3 DNA: TGTGCCAGCAGCACACGACTAGCGGAGTACGAGCAGTACTTC

J gene: TRBJ2-3
V gene: TRBV29-1
D gene: TRBD2
clone size: many
CDR3 protein: CSVASLAGANTDTQYF
CDR3 DNA: TGCAGCGTTGCCTCCTTAGCGGGAGCGAACACAGATACGCAGTATTTT

J gene: TRBJ1-1
V gene: TRBV6-6
D gene: .
clone size: few
CDR3 protein: CATWVRTEAFF
CDR3 DNA: TGTGCCACCTGGGTCCGGACTGAAGCTTTCTTT